These 20 T cell receptor beta chains share one sample of origin, sequenced in a study of post-analysis software for immune sequencing data (dated by TCRdb to between 2015 and 2017). Library construction relied on PCR. Sequencing was performed on an Illumina HiSeq 2500. To reduce PCR and sequencing biases, unique molecular identifiers were incorporated into the TCR beta cDNA libraries. Using fastp trimming at Q25 and MiXCR clonotype assembly, TCRdb reanalyzed the public sequencing data and kept in-frame beta chains. CDR3 protein duplicates are merged, each entry listing the most common genes and DNA. Across this sample there are about 430,000 distinct CDR3 sequences, with over 30% seen only once. Of the sample, under 9% is held by the ten largest clones. Their antigens are not known. The study at large found these results: Significantly higher frequencies in patients than in controls were found for roughly 5 TRBV segments, including TRBV5-6, TRBV5-1 and TRBV20-1.

Sequences were obtained from blood. The receptors were gathered from a girl aged 2-15 years with multiple sclerosis.

This clonotype was picked up a small number of times. V usage is TRBV9 and J usage is TRBJ2-3, with D possibly being TRBD2 (6 bases). The germline V gene has CDR1 SGDLS and CDR2 YYNGEE. The CDR3 loop spans 14 amino acids. Trimming cost V 0 bases and J 3 bases, with 8 bases left between them. The CDR3 reads CASSVVGLTDTQYF. The DNA for the CDR3 is TGTGCCAGCAGCGTAGTCGGACTAACAGATACGCAGTATTTT.

A remark on this clonotype: The junction departs from germline at one end; a sequencing error may be responsible. The chain combines TRBV7-6 with TRBJ2-1; D remains ambiguous. The CDR3 runs to 16 residues. Germline loops: CDR1 SGHVS, CDR2 FNYEAQ. The CDR3 coding sequence is TGTGCCGGCAGCTTGAGTCAAGGTCCCTCTTACAATGAGCAGTTCTTC. Encoded protein: CAGSLSQGPSYNEQFF.

V is TRBV6-1 and J is TRBJ2-7, with D perhaps being TRBD1 or TRBD2 (5 bases each). The CDR3 is made up of 15 amino acids. CDR1 and CDR2 from the germline V gene are MNHNS and SASEGT. V was cut by 4 bases and J by 2 bases, with 15 bases left in between. CDR3 sequence (DNA): TGTGCCAGCAGTGTCGTCCGGGGCACGGCCTACGAGCAGTACTTC. Its translation: CASSVVRGTAYEQYF.

This sequence joins TRBV10-1 and TRBJ1-5; a possible D gene is TRBD1 (6 bases). V shed 7 bases and J shed 4 bases, with 20 bases lying between them. The CDR3 is 16 residues long. CDR1 and CDR2 (germline): WNHNN, SYGVQD (reference sequence). The CDR3 sequence is CASTRKAGQGNQPQHF. CDR3 nucleotide sequence: TGCGCCAGCACTCGGAAGGCTGGGCAGGGGAATCAGCCCCAGCATTTT.

The chain links TRBV14 to TRBJ1-6; D remains unclear. Germline V CDR1 and CDR2: SGHDN, FVKESK. Deletions cut 0 bases from V and 7 bases from J, with 10 bases between. This CDR3 has 15 residues. CDR3 sequence: CASSQDPGGNSPLHF. The DNA for the CDR3 is TGTGCCAGCAGCCAAGATCCCGGAGGGAATTCACCCCTCCACTTT.

This clonotype showed up just a few times. The chain uses TRBV29-1 and TRBJ1-1; 7 nucleotides agree with TRBD1. CDR3 length equals 19 residues. Losses at the gene ends were 1 base for V and 1 base for J; bases not matched to a gene: 18. The germline V gene encodes CDR1 SQVTM and CDR2 ANQGSEA. CDR3 region: CSVEAYVRQGPKRNTEAFF. The CDR3 coding sequence is TGCAGCGTTGAAGCATACGTTAGACAGGGACCAAAGAGGAACACTGAAGCTTTCTTT.

The chain recombines TRBV24-1 with TRBJ2-1; D is uncertain. The germline V and J ends were trimmed by 4 bases and 12 bases, with 21 bases remaining between them. The CDR3 is 15 residues long. Germline V CDR1 and CDR2: KGHDR, SFDVKD. CDR3 bases: TGTGCCACCAGTGACCTACAGACACGGGCGGTGGGGCAGTTCTTC. Protein sequence: CATSDLQTRAVGQFF.

This clonotype has a handful of counts. An end of the junction does not agree with germline; a read error may underlie this. This sequence joins TRBV6-5 and TRBJ1-1, with TRBD1 as a possible D gene (5 bases). From germline, CDR1 is MNHEY and CDR2 SVGAGI. This CDR3 contains 13 residues. CDR3 region: CTSSLGVNTEAFF. CDR3 coding DNA: TGTACCAGCAGTTTAGGGGTGAACACTGAAGCTTTCTTT.

The CDR3 is CASSYSLAGQKPYEQYF. In DNA, the CDR3 is TGTGCCAGCAGTTACTCCCTAGCGGGGCAAAAACCTTACGAGCAGTACTTC. The chain has TRBV6-5 and TRBJ2-5; 9 bases are a match to TRBD2. The DNA end is a closer match to TRBJ2-7, so the J assignment may be wrong. In germline, CDR1 is MNHEY, CDR2 SVGAGI. The CDR3 totals 17 residues.

CDR3 nucleotide sequence: TGCAGCGTCGTGGGACACACCACAGCCAAAAACATTCAGTACTTC. Translation gives CSVVGHTTAKNIQYF. The chain recombines TRBV29-1 with TRBJ2-7, with D possibly matching TRBD1 (6 bases). The J call may be mistaken, given a closer DNA end match to TRBJ2-4. The CDR3 is 15 residues long. Looked up from germline, CDR1 is SQVTM and CDR2 is ANQGSEA.

The rearrangement joins TRBV9 to TRBJ1-4; D not resolved. Trimming pared 4 bases from V and 8 bases from J, leaving 12 bases between. Germline CDR1 and CDR2: SGDLS and YYNGEE. CDR3 length: 13 amino acids. CDR3 in amino acids: CASSPRFGEKLFF. CDR3 nucleotides: TGTGCCAGCAGCCCCCGGTTTGGGGAAAAACTGTTTTTT.

This clonotype was counted only a few times. The chain combines TRBV20-1 with TRBJ2-3; D may correspond to TRBD1 or TRBD2 (5 bases each). Germline CDR1 DFQATT, CDR2 SNEGSKA (reference sequence). V was pared by 3 bases and J by 0 bases, with 13 bases between. The CDR3 has 15 residues. The CDR3 DNA sequence: TGCAGTGCTAGCCGGGACGCAACTAGCACAGATACGCAGTATTTT. It encodes CSASRDATSTDTQYF.

This clonotype has more than one count but fewer than ten. As DNA, the CDR3 is TGTGCCAGCAGCCCGAATACTTGGAGAGAAAAACTGTTTTTT. Translated: CASSPNTWREKLFF. This rearrangement joins TRBV7-9 to TRBJ1-4; D remains unclear. CDR3 length: 14 residues. Trimming took 5 bases from V and 8 from J, leaving 15 bases between them. Germline V gene lookup returns CDR1 SEHNR and CDR2 FQNEAQ (reference sequence).

This clonotype has only a few counts. V and J are TRBV5-1 and TRBJ2-3; no clear D. Germline CDR1 reads SGHRS; CDR2 reads YFSETQ. Trimming cost V 0 bases and J 0 bases, with 8 bases left between them. CDR3 length: 15 residues. The DNA for the CDR3 is TGCGCCAGCAGCTTGGAGAGGTCTAGCACAGATACGCAGTATTTT. Translated: CASSLERSSTDTQYF.

V and J are TRBV7-9 and TRBJ2-3, with TRBD1 matching over 10 bases. V shed 6 bases and J 6 bases; nucleotides not matched to a gene: 6. CDR1 SEHNR and CDR2 FQNEAQ come from the germline V gene (reference sequence). There are 14 residues in the CDR3. The CDR3 DNA reads TGTGCCAGCAGGCCCGGGACAGGGGTTGATACGCAGTATTTT. Its translation is CASRPGTGVDTQYF.

This clonotype turned up a few times. The chain uses TRBV29-1 and TRBJ1-4, with TRBD1 identical over 9 bases. Germline CDR1 is SQVTM and CDR2 is ANQGSEA. Trimming cost V 7 bases and J 7 bases; bases outside gene matches: 7. The CDR3 is made up of 13 amino acids. The CDR3 nucleotides are TGCAGCGCCGCACAGGGGGCGTCTGAAAAACTGTTTTTT. Translated: CSAAQGASEKLFF.

The chain couples TRBV7-2 to TRBJ2-7; 8 nucleotides align to TRBD1. CDR1 SGHTA and CDR2 FQGNSA come from the germline V gene. This CDR3 spans 12 amino acids. J was trimmed by 7 bases and V by 5 bases; bases with no gene match: 4. The CDR3 DNA sequence: TGTGCCAGCAGCACCCGGACAGGGGAGCAGTACTTC. This encodes CASSTRTGEQYF.

This chain joins TRBV29-1 and TRBJ2-2; 7 bases match TRBD2. Germline V CDR1 and CDR2: SQVTM, ANQGSEA. The CDR3 consists of 14 residues. V lost 5 bases and J lost 3; bases outside the gene matches: 6. As DNA, the CDR3 is TGCAGCGTTTTTTCGGGGGGAGACACCGGGGAGCTGTTTTTT. Protein product: CSVFSGGDTGELFF.

This chain connects TRBV20-1 to TRBJ2-2; TRBD2 matches 8 bases. CDR3 length: 14 residues. CDR1 is DFQATT, CDR2 SNEGSKA, per germline (reference sequence). After removal of 3 bases from V and 5 bases from J, the junction contained 5 bases not matched to a gene. In DNA, the CDR3 is TGCAGTGCTAGTAGCGGGACGAGGACCGGGGAGCTGTTTTTT. It yields the protein CSASSGTRTGELFF.

The chain links TRBV7-2 to TRBJ2-1; 14 bases map to TRBD2. After removal of 5 bases from V and 6 bases from J, the junction contained 6 bases not matched to a gene. The CDR3 loop spans 16 amino acids. Germline V gene sequence: CDR1 SGHTA, CDR2 FQGNSA. Here the CDR3 reads CASSLGTSGSANEQFF. The CDR3 region has the DNA TGTGCCAGCAGCCTTGGGACTAGCGGGAGTGCCAATGAGCAGTTCTTC.